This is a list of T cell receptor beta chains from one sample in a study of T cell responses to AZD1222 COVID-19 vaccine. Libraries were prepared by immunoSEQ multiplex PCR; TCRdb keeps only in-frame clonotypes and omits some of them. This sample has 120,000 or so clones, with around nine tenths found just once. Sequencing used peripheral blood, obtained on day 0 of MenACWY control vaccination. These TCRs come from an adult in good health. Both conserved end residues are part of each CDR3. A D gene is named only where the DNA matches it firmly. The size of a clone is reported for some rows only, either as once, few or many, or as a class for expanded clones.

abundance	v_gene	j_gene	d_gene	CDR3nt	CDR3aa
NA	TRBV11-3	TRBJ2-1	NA	TGTGCCAGCAGCCCGAGGTCGGCAGGATCCCTTGGGAACAATGAGCAGTTCTTC	CASSPRSAGSLGNNEQFF
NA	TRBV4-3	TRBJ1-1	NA	TGCGCCAGCGGTAACAGCGGGGGATTGAACACTGAAGCTTTCTTT	CASGNSGGLNTEAFF
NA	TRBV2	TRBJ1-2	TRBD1	TGTGCCAGCAGGACAGGGGGCTATGGCTACACCTTC	CASRTGGYGYTF
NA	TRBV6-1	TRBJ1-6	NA	TGTGCCAGCCGGGTCCTTGGGTCACCCCTCCACTTT	CASRVLGSPLHF
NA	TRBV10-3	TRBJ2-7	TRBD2	TGTGCCATCAAGGGGGGTGGGACTAGCGGGAGCGTCTACGAGCAGTACTTC	CAIKGGGTSGSVYEQYF
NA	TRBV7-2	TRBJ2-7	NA	TGTGCCAGCAGCTTAGTCGGCTCCGCTGTTGGGCAGTACTTC	CASSLVGSAVGQYF
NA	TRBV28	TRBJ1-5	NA	TGTGCCAGCAAAACGCCCGGGACGGGGAATCAGCCCCAGCATTTT	CASKTPGTGNQPQHF
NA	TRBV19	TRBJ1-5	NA	TGTGCCAGTAGACGTACGGGGAGCAATCAGCCCCAGCATTTT	CASRRTGSNQPQHF
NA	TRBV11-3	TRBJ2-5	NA	TGTGCCAGCAGCTTAGCCCAATACTGGGGGGAGACCCAGTACTTC	CASSLAQYWGETQYF
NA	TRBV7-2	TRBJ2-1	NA	TGTGCCAGCAGTTCTAGGGGTGGTGAGCAGTTCTTC	CASSSRGGEQFF
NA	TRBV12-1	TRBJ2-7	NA	TGTGCCAGCAGCTACCTTAAGGGGGAGGGATCCTACGAGCAGTACTTC	CASSYLKGEGSYEQYF
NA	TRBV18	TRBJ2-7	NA	TGTGCCAGCTCAGGAAATCGGGGGAACGAGCAGTACTTC	CASSGNRGNEQYF
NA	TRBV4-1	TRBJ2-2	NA	TGCGCCAGCAGCCAAGAACAACAGCCCTTAACCGGGGAGCTGTTTTTT	CASSQEQQPLTGELFF
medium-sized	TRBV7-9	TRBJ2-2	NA	TGTGCCAGCAGCCCCCCGACTAACAGGGCGGCGGGGGAGCTGTTTTTT	CASSPPTNRAAGELFF
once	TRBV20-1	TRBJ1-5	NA	TGCAGTGCTAGACAACAGGGGCCCCAGCATTTT	CSARQQGPQHF
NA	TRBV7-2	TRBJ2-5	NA	TGTGCCAGCAGCCAAGCCCACACCCCTGAGACCCAGTACTTC	CASSQAHTPETQYF
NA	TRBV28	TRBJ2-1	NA	TGTGCCAGCAGTTTCATCTATGAGCAGTTCTTC	CASSFIYEQFF
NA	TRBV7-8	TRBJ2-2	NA	TGTGCCAGCAGCTTCACGGCGACTGGCACCGGGGAGCTGTTTTTT	CASSFTATGTGELFF
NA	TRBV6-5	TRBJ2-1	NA	TGTGCCAGCAACCTGCGGGGCGGAGATGAGCAGTTCTTC	CASNLRGGDEQFF
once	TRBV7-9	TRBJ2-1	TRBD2	TGTGCCAGCAGCTTAGCGACTAGCCACCCGGATGGGCAGTTCTTC	CASSLATSHPDGQFF
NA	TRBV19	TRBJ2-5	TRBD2	TGTGCCAGTAGTATATCTGGTAGGACTAGCGTCGAGACCCAGTACTTC	CASSISGRTSVETQYF
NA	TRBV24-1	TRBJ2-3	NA	TGTGCCACCAGTGATCGCACAGATACGCAGTATTTT	CATSDRTDTQYF
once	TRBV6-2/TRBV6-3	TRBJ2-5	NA	TGTGCCAGCAGTTACTCGATTCATGGGGGGATCGAGACCCAGTACTTC	CASSYSIHGGIETQYF
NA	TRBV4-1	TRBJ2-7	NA	TGCGCCAGCAGCCAAGACTACACGGGAGCCGCCTACGAGCAGTACTTC	CASSQDYTGAAYEQYF
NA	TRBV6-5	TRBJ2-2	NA	TGTGCCAGCAGCCTAGGACCCCACACCGGGGAGCTGTTTTTT	CASSLGPHTGELFF
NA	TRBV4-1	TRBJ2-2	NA	TGCGCCAGCAGGACGGGACACTCGAACACCGGGGAGCTGTTTTTT	CASRTGHSNTGELFF
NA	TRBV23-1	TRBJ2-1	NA	TGCGCCAGCAGTCAATGGGTGCATGAGCAGTTCTTC	CASSQWVHEQFF
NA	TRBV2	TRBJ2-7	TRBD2	TGTGCCAGCACTGGGACTACTAGCTCCTACGAGCAGTACTTC	CASTGTTSSYEQYF
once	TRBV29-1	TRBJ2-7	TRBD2	TGCAGCGTTGTGACTAGCGGGAGGCAACCCTACGAGCAGTACTTC	CSVVTSGRQPYEQYF
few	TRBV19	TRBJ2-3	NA	TGTGCCAGTAGGCATGGGGAGAAACAGTCCCTTGGTACGCAGTATTTT	CASRHGEKQSLGTQYF
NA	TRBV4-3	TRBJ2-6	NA	TGCGCCAGCAGCCAACGGTTTGGCTACCAGGAGGGCTCTGGGGCCAACGTCCTGACTTTC	CASSQRFGYQEGSGANVLTF
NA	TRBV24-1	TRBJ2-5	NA	TGTGCCACCAGTGATAGCTGGTACCAAGAGACCCAGTACTTC	CATSDSWYQETQYF
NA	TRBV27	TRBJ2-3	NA	TGTGCCAGCCGGCGGACATTAGGGGATACGCAGTATTTT	CASRRTLGDTQYF
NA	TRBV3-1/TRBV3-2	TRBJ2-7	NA	TGTGCCAGCAGCCAAGAAGAGTCTAGATCTTACGAGCAGTACTTC	CASSQEESRSYEQYF
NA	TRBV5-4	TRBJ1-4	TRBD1	TGTGCCAGCAGCTTGCAGGGGGCGAATGAAAAACTGTTTTTT	CASSLQGANEKLFF
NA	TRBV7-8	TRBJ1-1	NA	TGTGCCAGCAGCTTAAGTACCCTCATGGGCACTGAAGCTTTCTTT	CASSLSTLMGTEAFF
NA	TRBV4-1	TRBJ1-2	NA	TGCGCCAGCAGCCAAAGCAGAGGGACTATTGGCTACACCTTC	CASSQSRGTIGYTF
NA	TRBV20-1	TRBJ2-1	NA	TGCAGTGCTAGTAGTCCTTTTAGCGGTGAAGCGTACAATGAGCAGTTCTTC	CSASSPFSGEAYNEQFF
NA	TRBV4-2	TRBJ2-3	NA	TGTGCCAGCAGCACGGCTAGCGCGGGCACAGATACGCAGTATTTT	CASSTASAGTDTQYF
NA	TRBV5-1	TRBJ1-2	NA	TGCGCCAGCAGCTTGCAGAGGGCGGATGGCTACACCTTC	CASSLQRADGYTF
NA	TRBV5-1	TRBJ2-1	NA	TGCGCCAGCAGCTTAATCCCTAGCGCGGGTTTCACCTACAATGAGCAGTTCTTC	CASSLIPSAGFTYNEQFF
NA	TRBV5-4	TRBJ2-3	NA	TGTGCCAGCAGCTTGGAACAGGGCTCAGATACGCAGTATTTT	CASSLEQGSDTQYF
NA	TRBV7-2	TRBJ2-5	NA	TGTGCCAGCAGCTCGGGCCTCAACCGGGAGACCCAGTACTTC	CASSSGLNRETQYF
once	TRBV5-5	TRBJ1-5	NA	TGTGCCAGCAGCTTGGAGGTACAGATTAGCAATCAGCCCCAGCATTTT	CASSLEVQISNQPQHF
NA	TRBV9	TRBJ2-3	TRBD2	TGTGCCAGCAGCGTCTCCCCGACTAGCGGGAGTAGAGATACGCAGTATTTT	CASSVSPTSGSRDTQYF
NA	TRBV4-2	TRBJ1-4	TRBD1	TGTGCCACCACAGGGGTACCTAATGAAAAACTGTTTTTT	CATTGVPNEKLFF
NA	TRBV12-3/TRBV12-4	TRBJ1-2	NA	TGTGCCAGCAGCCGTGAGGGGAATGGCTACACCTTC	CASSREGNGYTF
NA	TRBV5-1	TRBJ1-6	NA	TGCGCCAGCAGCTTGGAGCTGGGTTATAATTCACCCCTCCACTTT	CASSLELGYNSPLHF
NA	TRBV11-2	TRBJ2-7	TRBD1	TGTGCCAGCAGCTTCTCGACAGGGTCCTACGAGCAGTACTTC	CASSFSTGSYEQYF
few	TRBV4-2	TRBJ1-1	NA	TGTGCCAGCAGCCAGGGCAGGCTAAACACTGAAGCTTTCTTT	CASSQGRLNTEAFF
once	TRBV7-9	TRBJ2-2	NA	TGTGCCAGCAGCCGGGATATCCCCACCGGGGAGCTGTTTTTT	CASSRDIPTGELFF
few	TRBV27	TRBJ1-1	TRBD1	TGTGCCAGCACTGAGACAGGGGGCCACACTGAAGCTTTCTTT	CASTETGGHTEAFF
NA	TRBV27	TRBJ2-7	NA	TGTGCCAGCAGTACTTCCTACGAGCAGTACTTC	CASSTSYEQYF